A single sample gave rise to the 5 T cell receptor beta chains below, sequenced in a study of CD8 T cells in Susac syndrome. Reverse transcription used roughly 0.5 to 1 ug RNA and random hexamers. Each CDR3 protein gets one entry after TCRdb re-called the immunoSEQ multiplex PCR reads with MiXCR. Seen here are about 210,000 distinct CDR3 sequences, around 96% observed once, and the top ten hold roughly 0.1%. Sequencing was carried out using CD4+ T cells from PBMCs. The receptors shown here come from a human donor with multiple sclerosis.

The chain is built from TRBV7-2 and TRBJ2-7; D might be TRBD1 or TRBD2, each matching 5 bases. Trimming took off 3 bases at V and 10 bases at J, with 13 bases between the two ends. The germline CDR1 and CDR2 sequences are SGHTA and FQGNSA. There are 12 residues in the CDR3. CDR3 sequence (DNA): TGTGCCAGCAGCTTTGCCGGGACGGATCAGTACTTC. Amino acids: CASSFAGTDQYF.

The genes are TRBV14 and TRBJ2-1, with no clear D. The CDR3 loop spans 15 amino acids. Trimming pared 1 base from V and 1 base from J, leaving 8 bases between. Germline V CDR1 and CDR2: SGHDN, FVKESK. This chain's CDR3 is CASSQVVSSYNEQFF. The CDR3 DNA sequence: TGTGCCAGCAGCCAAGTCGTGTCATCCTACAATGAGCAGTTCTTC. The complete variable domain, with remaining parts taken from reference TRBV14 and TRBJ2-1, reads EAGVTQFPSHSVIEKGQTVTLRCDPISGHDNLYWYRRVMGKEIKFLLHFVKESKQDESGMPNNRFLAERTGGTYSTLKVQPAELEDSGVYFCASSQVVSSYNEQFFGPGTRLTVL.

The CDR3 DNA is TGTGCCTACCATTGGGGACCAAGTAAGCAGTACTTC. Translated: CAYHWGPSKQYF. This sequence joins TRBV30 and TRBJ2-7; D is perhaps TRBD1 or TRBD2 (5 bases each). CDR1 is GTSNPN and CDR2 is SVGIG in the germline V gene (reference sequence). The ends were cut back, 7 bases at V and 8 bases at J, with 18 bases in the middle. CDR3 length: 12 amino acids.

The V gene is TRBV2, the J gene TRBJ1-3, with 7 bases identical to TRBD1. V was pared by 5 bases and J by 4 bases, with 5 bases of the junction left unmatched. The germline CDR1 and CDR2 sequences are SNHLY and FYNNEI. The CDR3 is 14 amino acids. Here the CDR3 DNA reads TGTGCCAGCAGTACGACAGGGTTCGGAAACACCATATATTTT. Protein product: CASSTTGFGNTIYF.

The chain carries TRBV7-6 and TRBJ2-7; 15 bases match TRBD2. CDR3 size: 18 residues. V dropped 2 bases and J dropped 9; count of bases not matched to a gene: 14. From germline, CDR1 is SGHVS and CDR2 FNYEAQ. CDR3 sequence: CASSLLGLAGGQRVVQYF. The CDR3 DNA is TGTGCCAGCAGCTTACTCGGACTAGCGGGAGGGCAAAGAGTAGTGCAGTACTTC.